The T cell receptor beta chain described here comes from a study of response to subunit inactivated influenza vaccine. Study results and caveats: New T cells are recruited in small numbers by each seasonal influenza vaccination, according to the authors' suggestion.

The CDR3 contains 16 residues. J lost 4 bases, V lost 5 bases, and 10 bases had no gene match. Germline assignment: CDR1 SGHNT and CDR2 YENEEA. This clonotype showed up just a few times. The antigen is undetermined. TCRdb reprocessed the RT-PCR reads via MiXCR and lists one record per CDR3 protein. The data show about 520,000 distinct CDR3 sequences, more than 7% seen once. The material was PBMCs from blood, obtained about 23 months after vaccination. The clonotype originates from a man in his fifties or sixties who received an inactivated influenza vaccine. This rearrangement joins TRBV11-3 to TRBJ2-7; TRBD1 agrees at 11 bases. CDR3 protein: CASSPGTGGYIYEQYF. The CDR3 DNA follows: TGTGCCAGCAGCCCCGGGACAGGGGGTTACATTTACGAGCAGTACTTC.